The sequence of this T cell receptor (beta chain) was determined in a study of blood T cells in healthy people across ages. A minimum of 5 micrograms of total RNA was extracted per sample. This CDR3 region has 14 residues. V gave up 6 bases and J gave up 2 bases, with 13 bases separating them. Germline V gene sequence: CDR1 SQVTM, CDR2 ANQGSEA. Then a second PCR, running roughly 7 to 11 cycles, was carried out with a sample-barcoded 5' primer and a J-beta primer mix. One entry per CDR3 protein results from TCRdb running MiXCR on the 5' RACE reads. The data show around 990,000 distinct CDR3 sequences, 20% to 25% seen once. A further study also used this sample, focusing on T cells of mothers and their children. As reported in that work: According to the study, all extracted RNA entered cDNA synthesis at 1.5 ug per 15 ul.

The sequence derives from a girl aged 2 to 9 in good health. The chain has TRBV29-1 and TRBJ2-2; D is ambiguous. The sequenced sample was blood. The CDR3 loop is CSVPGLLNTGELFF. DNA for the CDR3: TGCAGCGTCCCCGGTCTACTTAACACCGGGGAGCTGTTTTTT.